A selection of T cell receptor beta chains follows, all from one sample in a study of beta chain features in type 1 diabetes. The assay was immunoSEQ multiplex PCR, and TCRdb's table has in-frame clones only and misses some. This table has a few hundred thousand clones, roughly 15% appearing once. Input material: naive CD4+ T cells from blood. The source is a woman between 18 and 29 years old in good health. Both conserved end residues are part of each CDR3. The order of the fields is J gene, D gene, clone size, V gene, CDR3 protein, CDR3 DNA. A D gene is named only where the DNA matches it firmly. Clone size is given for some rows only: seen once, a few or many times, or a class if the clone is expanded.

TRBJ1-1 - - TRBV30 CAWTRRTEAFF TGTGCCTGGACCAGGCGCACTGAAGCTTTCTTT
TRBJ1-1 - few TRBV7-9 CASSVHRENTEAFF TGTGCCAGCAGCGTCCACAGGGAGAACACTGAAGCTTTCTTT
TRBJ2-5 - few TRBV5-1 CASSLVPGETQYF TGCGCCAGCAGCTTGGTTCCCGGAGAGACCCAGTACTTC
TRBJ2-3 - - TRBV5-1 CASTQIEGDTQYF TGCGCCAGCACCCAGATCGAGGGCGATACGCAGTATTTT
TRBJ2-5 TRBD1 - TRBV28 CASSARTGIQTQYF TGTGCCAGCAGTGCCCGGACAGGGATCCAGACCCAGTACTTC
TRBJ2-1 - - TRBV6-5 CASSREATPMNEQFF TGTGCCAGCAGTAGGGAGGCCACACCTATGAATGAGCAGTTCTTC
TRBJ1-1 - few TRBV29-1 CSADDTGGHTEAFF TGCAGCGCCGACGACACAGGAGGGCACACTGAAGCTTTCTTT
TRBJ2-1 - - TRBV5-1 CASSFLSDNNNEQFF TGCGCCAGCAGCTTTCTTTCGGACAACAACAATGAGCAGTTCTTC
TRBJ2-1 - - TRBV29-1 CSAGGGVGAYNEQFF TGCAGCGCTGGGGGCGGTGTAGGAGCCTACAATGAGCAGTTCTTC
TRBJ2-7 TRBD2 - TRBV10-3 CAIWGGGRSYEQYF TGTGCCATCTGGGGCGGCGGGAGATCCTACGAGCAGTACTTC
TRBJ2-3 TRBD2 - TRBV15 CATSRGHSGSSSTDTQYF TGTGCCACCAGCAGAGGCCATAGCGGGAGCTCTAGCACAGATACGCAGTATTTT
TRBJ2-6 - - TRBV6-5 CASSHRTSGANVLTF TGTGCCAGCAGTCACAGAACCTCTGGGGCCAACGTCCTGACTTTC
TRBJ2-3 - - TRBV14 CASSQSLPSTDTQYF TGTGCCAGCAGCCAGTCACTACCGAGCACAGATACGCAGTATTTT
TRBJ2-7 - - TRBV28 CASSPAYEQYF TGTGCCAGCAGCCCTGCCTACGAGCAGTACTTC
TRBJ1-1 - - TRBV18 CASSPGQTEAFF TGTGCCAGCTCACCGGGGCAGACTGAAGCTTTCTTT
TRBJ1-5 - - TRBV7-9 CASSFWGGNQPQHF TGTGCCAGCAGCTTTTGGGGGGGCAATCAGCCCCAGCATTTT
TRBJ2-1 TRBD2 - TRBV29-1 CSVEGLASGSNNEQFF TGCAGCGTTGAGGGTTTGGCTAGCGGCTCGAACAATGAGCAGTTCTTC
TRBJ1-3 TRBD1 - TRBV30 CACTGQGSRNTIYF TGTGCCTGCACGGGACAGGGCTCTAGGAACACCATATATTTT